The 30 T cell receptor beta chains listed next were all sequenced from one sample in a study of cytomegalovirus exposure and HLA in healthy donors. The PCR had 60 Vbeta and 13 Jbeta primers. The table came from immunoSEQ multiplex PCR; TCRdb's copy has only in-frame clones and leaves some out. The sample lists some 180,000 clones, roughly 85% occurring once. What was sequenced was PBMCs. The receptor source for this set is a woman between 25 and 40 years old in good health and CMV-seropositive.

The V gene is TRBV5-6, the J gene TRBJ2-7, with 8 bases aligning to TRBD2. The germline V gene has CDR1 SGHDT and CDR2 YYEEEE. The CDR3 has 12 amino acids. J gave up 3 bases and V 7 bases, and 3 bases lay outside the gene matches. DNA for the CDR3: TGTGCCAGCGGCGGGACTAGCTACGAGCAGTACTTC. Protein: CASGGTSYEQYF.

This chain links TRBV7-2 with TRBJ1-2; tentatively, D is TRBD1 (6 bases). V was trimmed by 7 bases and J by 1 base, leaving 13 bases between them. This CDR3 has 14 residues. Germline V lookup: CDR1 SGHTA, CDR2 FQGNSA. Here the CDR3 DNA reads TGTGCCAGCACCCTTGGGGGCAGTAACTATGGCTACACCTTC. Protein: CASTLGGSNYGYTF.

The rearrangement uses TRBV6-5 and TRBJ1-2; the D gene is possibly TRBD1 (5 bases). Looked up from germline, CDR1 is MNHEY and CDR2 is SVGAGI. V lost 2 bases, J lost 8 bases, and 18 bases lay in between. The CDR3 loop spans 15 amino acids. CDR3 sequence: CASSYITRGTGGYTF. In nucleotides, the CDR3 is TGTGCCAGCAGTTACATCACAAGAGGGACTGGAGGCTACACCTTC.

The chain has TRBV5-1 and TRBJ2-5; tentative D call: TRBD1 (6 bases). Trimming left V 0 bases short and J 5 bases short, with 14 bases between. CDR3 length: 15 residues. The germline V gene encodes CDR1 SGHRS and CDR2 YFSETQ. DNA for the CDR3: TGCGCCAGCAGCTTGGCAGCAGGGGCCTCGGAGACCCAGTACTTC. This encodes CASSLAAGASETQYF.

CDR3: CASSDRDELGELFF. CDR3 nucleotides: TGTGCCAGCAGTGACAGGGATGAACTCGGGGAGCTGTTTTTT. The V and J genes are TRBV6-1 and TRBJ2-2; D possibly corresponds to TRBD1 (5 bases). V was cut by 3 bases and J by 7 bases, with 12 bases left in between. Per the germline V gene, CDR1 is MNHNS and CDR2 is SASEGT. This CDR3 has 14 residues.

The chain has TRBV15 and TRBJ2-1, with D perhaps matching TRBD2 (5 bases). The V gene's germline CDR1 is LNHNV and CDR2 YYDKDF (reference sequence). Trimming took off 8 bases at V and 0 bases at J, with 8 bases between the two ends. CDR3 size: 13 residues. The CDR3 DNA follows: TGTGCCACCGAAGGGAGCTCCTACAATGAGCAGTTCTTC. Its translation: CATEGSSYNEQFF.

The table lists this clone with a count of one. This rearrangement joins TRBV27 to TRBJ1-4; 7 bases map to TRBD1. CDR1 and CDR2 (germline): MNHEY, SMNVEV (reference sequence). The CDR3 covers 16 residues. With 4 bases clipped from V and 4 bases from J, the junction kept 9 bases outside the gene matches. The CDR3 protein is CASSSQRTGGNEKLFF. Written as DNA, the CDR3 is TGTGCCAGCAGTTCACAGAGGACAGGCGGTAATGAAAAACTGTTTTTT.

This clone was counted between two and nine times. J is TRBJ2-1 and V is TRBV10-3; TRBD1 agrees at 8 bases. Looked up from germline, CDR1 is ENHRY and CDR2 is SYGVKD. V gave up 7 bases and J gave up 8 bases; unmatched junction bases: 7. The CDR3 is 13 amino acids. The CDR3: CAINQGQADEQFF. The CDR3 nucleotides are TGTGCCATCAATCAGGGACAGGCCGATGAGCAGTTCTTC.

This clone was detected only once. This rearrangement joins TRBV4-1 to TRBJ2-5; D might be TRBD2 (6 bases). CDR1 and CDR2 (germline): MGHRA, YSYEKL. The CDR3 runs to 15 residues. Trimming cost V 1 base and J 5 bases, with 14 bases left between them. CDR3 sequence: CASSQAGTAGETQYF. The DNA for the CDR3 is TGCGCCAGCAGCCAAGCTGGAACCGCGGGGGAGACCCAGTACTTC.

J is TRBJ2-7 and V is TRBV7-6; no firm D call. CDR3 size: 13 residues. Germline lookup yields CDR1 SGHVS and CDR2 FNYEAQ. V shed 5 bases and J shed 6 bases, with 14 bases lying between them. The CDR3 DNA reads as TGTGCCAGCAGCCGCAGAAGTTCGGGCGAGCAGTACTTC. It yields the protein CASSRRSSGEQYF.

The J gene is TRBJ2-3, the V gene TRBV10-3; 7 bases line up with TRBD2. The ends lost 8 bases at V and 0 bases at J; junction bases unmatched: 14. CDR3 length equals 17 residues. Germline V lookup: CDR1 ENHRY, CDR2 SYGVKD. The CDR3 protein is CAIVNERGGGSTDTQYF. The CDR3 coding sequence is TGTGCCATCGTGAATGAAAGAGGCGGGGGAAGCACAGATACGCAGTATTTT.

The V and J genes are TRBV4-1 and TRBJ1-2; TRBD1 agrees at 9 bases. CDR3 length: 16 amino acids. Per the germline V gene, CDR1 is MGHRA and CDR2 is YSYEKL. V shed 0 bases and J 6 bases; nucleotides not matched to a gene: 8. The DNA of the CDR3 is TGCGCCAGCAGCCAAGACCCCGGGACAGGGACCGATGGCTACACCTTC. This encodes CASSQDPGTGTDGYTF.

The chain links TRBV5-1 to TRBJ2-1; 10 nucleotides match TRBD2. The J segment lost 6 bases and the V segment lost 0 bases, leaving 3 bases of the junction unmatched. Germline CDR1 is SGHRS and CDR2 is YFSETQ. CDR3 length equals 15 residues. CDR3 DNA: TGCGCCAGCAGCTTGGAAGCGGGGGGGTCCAATGAGCAGTTCTTC. Translated, it gives CASSLEAGGSNEQFF.

The gene calls are TRBV4-3 and TRBJ2-3, with D maybe TRBD2 (6 bases). The length of the CDR3 is 15 residues. Trimming took off 4 bases at V and 4 bases at J, with 15 bases between the two ends. Germline assignment: CDR1 LGHNA and CDR2 YSLEER. CDR3: CASSRSGDGADTQYF. In DNA, the CDR3 is TGCGCCAGCAGCCGATCGGGAGACGGAGCAGATACGCAGTATTTT.

The chain employs TRBV4-3 and TRBJ2-3; 15 bases line up with TRBD2. This CDR3 is 19 amino acids long. J lost 0 bases, V lost 2 bases, and 6 bases had no gene match. Looked up from germline, CDR1 is LGHNA and CDR2 is YSLEER. The CDR3 here is CASSQLGLAGGPSTDTQYF. The CDR3 nucleotides are TGCGCCAGCAGCCAACTGGGACTAGCGGGGGGACCTAGCACAGATACGCAGTATTTT.

V and J are TRBV5-1 and TRBJ2-1; 9 positions match TRBD2. J was trimmed by 8 bases and V by 0 bases; bases with no gene match: 6. The CDR3 totals 15 residues. From germline, CDR1 is SGHRS and CDR2 YFSETQ. The CDR3 protein is CASSLVSGSVYEQFF. Here the CDR3 DNA reads TGCGCCAGCAGCTTGGTTAGCGGGAGTGTCTATGAGCAGTTCTTC.

The chain has TRBV6-6 and TRBJ2-1; TRBD2 matches at 15 bases. Per germline, CDR1 MNHNY and CDR2 SVGAGI (reference sequence). V dropped 6 bases and J dropped 6; count of bases not matched to a gene: 3. The CDR3 totals 15 residues. CDR3 in amino acids: CASRGTSGRSNEQFF. The CDR3 DNA reads as TGTGCCAGCAGGGGGACTAGCGGGAGGAGCAATGAGCAGTTCTTC.

The chain uses TRBV30 and TRBJ1-1; no reliable D call. V was cut by 3 bases and J by 0 bases, with 23 bases left in between. The CDR3 loop spans 18 amino acids. Germline CDR1 GTSNPN, CDR2 SVGIG (reference sequence). The CDR3 coding sequence is TGTGCCTGGAGAACCAAGGGAGGAACGCCGCGAATGAACACTGAAGCTTTCTTT. It specifies CAWRTKGGTPRMNTEAFF. Based on the CDR3 plus reference TRBV30 and TRBJ1-1, the full variable domain is SQTIHQWPATLVQPVGSPLSLECTVEGTSNPNLYWYRQAAGRGLQLLFYSVGIGQISSEVPQNLSASRPQDRQFILSSKKLLLSDSGFYLCAWRTKGGTPRMNTEAFFGQGTRLTVV.

The rearrangement uses TRBV5-1 and TRBJ2-1, with a weak D call TRBD1 (6 bases). This CDR3 is 15 amino acids long. V was pared by 3 bases and J by 0 bases, with 10 bases between. CDR1 is SGHRS, CDR2 YFSETQ, per germline. CDR3 DNA sequence: TGCGCCAGCAGCTACGGACAGAGCTCCTACAATGAGCAGTTCTTC. It is translated as CASSYGQSSYNEQFF.

This chain connects TRBV5-1 to TRBJ1-1; the match to TRBD1 covers 9 bases. V gave up 3 bases and J gave up 0 bases; unmatched junction bases: 24. This CDR3 comprises 22 residues. CDR1 and CDR2 from the germline V gene are SGHRS and YFSETQ. The CDR3 region has the DNA TGCGCCAGCAGCTCAATCGTCATGAATACCCCGTGGACAGGGGACCTGAACACTGAAGCTTTCTTT. It codes for CASSSIVMNTPWTGDLNTEAFF.

The chain has TRBV7-2 and TRBJ1-2; 7 bases agree with TRBD1. Germline values: CDR1 SGHTA, CDR2 FQGNSA. This CDR3 spans 15 amino acids. V gave up 2 bases and J gave up 2 bases; unmatched junction bases: 5. The CDR3 loop reads CASSLFGRGNYGYTF. CDR3 nucleotides: TGTGCCAGCAGCTTATTCGGCAGGGGGAACTATGGCTACACCTTC.

The chain recombines TRBV4-2 with TRBJ2-2; 14 positions match TRBD2. Trimming at V came to 5 bases and at J to 4 bases, leaving 9 bases not matched to a gene. Germline V gene lookup returns CDR1 LGHNA and CDR2 YNFKEQ. The CDR3 has 18 amino acids. The CDR3 sequence is CASSLGGLAGVATGELFF. The CDR3 nucleotides read TGTGCCAGCAGCTTGGGGGGACTAGCGGGAGTTGCCACCGGGGAGCTGTTTTTT.

The chain uses TRBV7-6 and TRBJ2-5; 10 positions match TRBD1. Germline V CDR1 and CDR2: SGHVS, FNYEAQ. The trim removed 5 bases at V and 3 bases at J, leaving 9 bases unmatched. The CDR3 totals 16 residues. Here the CDR3 reads CASSPFLGQGKETQYF. The CDR3 DNA reads TGTGCCAGCAGCCCCTTTCTGGGACAGGGGAAAGAGACCCAGTACTTC.

This chain connects TRBV9 to TRBJ2-1; 13 nucleotides agree with TRBD2. CDR3 length: 16 amino acids. V was pared by 0 bases and J by 7 bases, with 4 bases of the junction left unmatched. Germline V gives CDR1 SGDLS, CDR2 YYNGEE. The CDR3 reads CASSVGGLAGRNEQFF. CDR3 DNA sequence: TGTGCCAGCAGCGTAGGGGGACTAGCGGGACGGAATGAGCAGTTCTTC. Full variable domain (missing parts from reference TRBV9 and TRBJ2-1): DSGVTQTPKHLITATGQRVTLRCSPRSGDLSVYWYQQSLDQGLQFLIQYYNGEERAKGNILERFSAQQFPDLHSELNLSSLELGDSALYFCASSVGGLAGRNEQFFGPGTRLTVL.

V and J are TRBV11-2 and TRBJ1-2; D remains ambiguous. V was clipped by 1 base and J by 4 bases, with 10 bases between them. Germline values: CDR1 SGHAT, CDR2 FQNNGV. This CDR3 region has 14 residues. CDR3 in DNA: TGTGCCAGCAGCTTAGGGAGGGAAAGCTATGGCTACACCTTC. This codes for CASSLGRESYGYTF.

The V and J genes are TRBV4-1 and TRBJ2-7, with 9 positions matching TRBD1. The germline CDR1 and CDR2 sequences are MGHRA and YSYEKL. Germline trimming cut 1 base from V and 3 bases from J; bases unmatched to any gene: 4. The CDR3 sequence is 15 residues long. This chain's CDR3 is CASSQGGQGFYEQYF. The CDR3 DNA sequence: TGCGCCAGCAGCCAAGGGGGACAGGGTTTCTACGAGCAGTACTTC.

This sequence joins TRBV4-2 and TRBJ2-7, with D uncertain. Germline values: CDR1 LGHNA, CDR2 YNFKEQ. The germline V and J ends were trimmed by 0 bases and 10 bases, with 7 bases remaining between them. This CDR3 has 11 residues. CDR3 DNA sequence: TGTGCCAGCAGCCAAGAAGCGATTCAGTACTTC. Translation gives CASSQEAIQYF.

This rearrangement joins TRBV27 to TRBJ2-1, with 10 nucleotides matching TRBD2. With 4 bases clipped from V and 8 bases from J, the junction kept 14 bases outside the gene matches. This CDR3 region has 17 residues. The germline V gene encodes CDR1 MNHEY and CDR2 SMNVEV (reference sequence). The DNA for the CDR3 is TGTGCCAGCAGTTCTACCGGGACTAGCGTTGAAGGCGATGAGCAGTTCTTC. This sequence encodes CASSSTGTSVEGDEQFF.

The chain employs TRBV7-2 and TRBJ2-6; D is unclear. There are 16 residues in the CDR3. Trimming cost V 2 bases and J 0 bases, with 8 bases left between them. Germline V gene sequence: CDR1 SGHTA, CDR2 FQGNSA. CDR3 nucleotide sequence: TGTGCCAGCAGCTTAACATTACCCTCTGGGGCCAACGTCCTGACTTTC. This gives the protein CASSLTLPSGANVLTF.

This clone has a handful of counts. The chain couples TRBV7-9 to TRBJ2-7; TRBD1 aligns across 9 bases. V lost 5 bases and J lost 3; bases outside the gene matches: 5. Germline CDR1 is SEHNR and CDR2 is FQNEAQ (reference sequence). The CDR3 covers 14 residues. CDR3 sequence: CASSPRDRVYEQYF. The CDR3 DNA follows: TGTGCCAGCAGCCCCCGGGACAGGGTCTACGAGCAGTACTTC.